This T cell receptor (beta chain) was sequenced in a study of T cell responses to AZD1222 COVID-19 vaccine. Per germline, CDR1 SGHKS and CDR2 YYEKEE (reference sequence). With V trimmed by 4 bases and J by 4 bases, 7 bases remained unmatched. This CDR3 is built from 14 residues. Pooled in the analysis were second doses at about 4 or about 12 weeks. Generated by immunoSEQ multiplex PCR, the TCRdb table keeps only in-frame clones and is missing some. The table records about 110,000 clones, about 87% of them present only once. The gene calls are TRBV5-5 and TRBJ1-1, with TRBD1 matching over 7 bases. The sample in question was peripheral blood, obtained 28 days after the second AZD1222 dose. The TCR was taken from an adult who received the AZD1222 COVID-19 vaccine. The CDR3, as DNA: TGTGCCAGCAGCGGAAACAGGGGAACCACTGAAGCTTTCTTT. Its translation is CASSGNRGTTEAFF.